One and the same sample provided the 5 T cell receptor beta chains below, sequenced in a study of blood T cells in healthy people across ages. It was with a sample-barcoded 5' primer and a J-beta primer mix that a second PCR of about 7 to 12 cycles was run. From the 5' RACE reads, TCRdb called clonotypes with MiXCR, one entry per CDR3 protein. The data contain about 780,000 distinct CDR3 sequences, about 45% of them seen just once; the ten biggest clones take up 15% to 20%. Sequenced input: blood. The receptors derive from a man aged 80 or over in good health.

This clonotype turned up a few times. The junction differs from germline at one of its ends, possibly a read error. The chain joins TRBV4-3 to TRBJ2-5; TRBD1 matches 9 bases. The assigned J gene may be wrong: the sequence end matches TRBJ2-7 better. The CDR3 sequence is 15 residues long. Germline V gene sequence: CDR1 LGHNA, CDR2 YSLEER. The CDR3 loop is CAGSQHRGQGYEQYF. The CDR3 DNA follows: TGCGCCGGCAGCCAACATAGGGGACAGGGTTACGAGCAGTACTTC.

The CDR3 is CASSLLKGAANNFLDTQYF. The CDR3 DNA reads TGTGCCAGCAGCTTATTAAAAGGCGCCGCCAACAATTTTTTGGATACGCAGTATTTT. This chain uses TRBV7-9 with TRBJ2-3; D gene uncertain. The V end lost 2 bases, the J end lost 6 bases, and 27 bases lay between the germline ends. Germline lookup yields CDR1 SEHNR and CDR2 FQNEAQ (reference sequence). The CDR3 length is 19 residues.

To note about this clonotype: Sequence at one end of the junction differs from germline and may be a read error. CDR3 bases: TGCGCCAGCATCCAAGACGGGACAGGGGCCACCGGGGAGCTGTTTTTT. Residues: CASIQDGTGATGELFF. This sequence joins TRBV4-3 and TRBJ2-2; TRBD1 agrees at 10 bases. Per the germline V gene, CDR1 is LGHNA and CDR2 is YSLEER. The CDR3 has 16 amino acids.

The J gene is TRBJ2-6, the V gene TRBV11-1, with TRBD1 matching over 7 bases. V gave up 5 bases and J gave up 0 bases; unmatched junction bases: 19. CDR3 length equals 21 residues. Germline V gene lookup returns CDR1 SGHAT and CDR2 FQDESV (reference sequence). The CDR3 protein is CASSPRLQTGNLDSGANVLTF. The CDR3 nucleotides read TGTGCCAGCAGCCCCCGACTTCAGACAGGGAATTTGGACTCTGGGGCCAACGTCCTGACTTTC.

This sequence joins TRBV29-1 and TRBJ2-7; no clear D. Germline loops: CDR1 SQVTM, CDR2 ANQGSEA. This CDR3 has 13 residues. With 7 bases removed from V and 0 bases from J, the gap between germline ends came to 13 bases. CDR3 residues: CSAARDVSYEQYF. In DNA form, the CDR3 reads TGCAGCGCCGCCCGAGACGTCTCCTACGAGCAGTACTTC.